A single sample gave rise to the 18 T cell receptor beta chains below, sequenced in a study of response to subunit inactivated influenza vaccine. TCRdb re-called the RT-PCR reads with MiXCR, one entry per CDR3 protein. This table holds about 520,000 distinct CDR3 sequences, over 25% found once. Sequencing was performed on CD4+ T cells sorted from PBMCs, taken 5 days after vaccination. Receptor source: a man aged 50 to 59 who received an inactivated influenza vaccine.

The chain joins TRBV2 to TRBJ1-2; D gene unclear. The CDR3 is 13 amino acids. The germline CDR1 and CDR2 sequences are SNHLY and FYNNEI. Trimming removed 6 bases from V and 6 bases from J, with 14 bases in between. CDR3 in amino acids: CASRVRPSDGYTF. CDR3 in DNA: TGTGCCAGCAGGGTCAGGCCCTCGGATGGCTACACCTTC.

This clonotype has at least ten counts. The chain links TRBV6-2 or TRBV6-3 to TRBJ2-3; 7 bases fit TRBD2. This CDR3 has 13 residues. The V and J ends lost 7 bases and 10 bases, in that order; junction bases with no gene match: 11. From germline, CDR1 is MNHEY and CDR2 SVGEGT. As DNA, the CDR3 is TGTGCCAGCACAGCGGGGAGGGGTTCCGCGCAGTATTTT. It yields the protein CASTAGRGSAQYF.

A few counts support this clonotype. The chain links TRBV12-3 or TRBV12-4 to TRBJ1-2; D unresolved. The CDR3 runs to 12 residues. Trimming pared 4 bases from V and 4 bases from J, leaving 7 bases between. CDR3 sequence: CASSSHSYGYTF. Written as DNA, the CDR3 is TGTGCCAGCAGTTCCCACAGCTATGGCTACACCTTC.

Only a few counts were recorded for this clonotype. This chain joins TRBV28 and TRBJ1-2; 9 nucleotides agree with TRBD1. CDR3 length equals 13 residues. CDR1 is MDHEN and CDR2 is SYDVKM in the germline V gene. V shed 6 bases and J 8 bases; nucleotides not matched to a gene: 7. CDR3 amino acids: CASRTGGVEGYTF. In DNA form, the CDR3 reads TGTGCCAGCAGAACAGGGGGCGTGGAAGGCTACACCTTC.

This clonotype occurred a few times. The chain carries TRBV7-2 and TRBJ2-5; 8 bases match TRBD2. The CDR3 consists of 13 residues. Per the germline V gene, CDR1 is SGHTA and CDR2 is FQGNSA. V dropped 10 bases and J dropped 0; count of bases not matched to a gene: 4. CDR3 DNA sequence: TGTGCCACGGGAGGGCTAAACCAAGAGACCCAGTACTTC. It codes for CATGGLNQETQYF.

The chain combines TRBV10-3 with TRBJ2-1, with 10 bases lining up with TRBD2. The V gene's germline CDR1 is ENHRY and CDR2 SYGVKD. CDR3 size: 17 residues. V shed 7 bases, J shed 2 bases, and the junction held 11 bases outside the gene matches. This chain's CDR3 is CAIKVSGGRAPYNEQFF. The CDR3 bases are TGTGCCATCAAGGTTAGCGGGGGGCGGGCGCCCTACAATGAGCAGTTCTTC.

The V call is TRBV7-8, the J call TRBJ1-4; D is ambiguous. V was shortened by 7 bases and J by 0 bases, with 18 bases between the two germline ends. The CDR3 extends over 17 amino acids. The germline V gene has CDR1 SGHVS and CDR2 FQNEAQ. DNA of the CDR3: TGTGCCAGCATCCCGAATGCAGGAGCCGCAACTAATGAAAAACTGTTTTTT. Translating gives CASIPNAGAATNEKLFF.

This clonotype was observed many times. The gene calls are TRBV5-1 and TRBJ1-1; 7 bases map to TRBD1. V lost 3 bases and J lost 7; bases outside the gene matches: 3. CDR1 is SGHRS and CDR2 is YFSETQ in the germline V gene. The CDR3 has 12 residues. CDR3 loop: CASSYQGGEAFF. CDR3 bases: TGCGCCAGCAGCTATCAGGGGGGTGAAGCTTTCTTT.

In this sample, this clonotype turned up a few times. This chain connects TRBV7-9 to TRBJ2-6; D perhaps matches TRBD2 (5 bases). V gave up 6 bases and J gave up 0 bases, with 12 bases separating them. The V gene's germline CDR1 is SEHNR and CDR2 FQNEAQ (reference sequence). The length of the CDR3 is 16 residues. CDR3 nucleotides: TGTGCCAGCAGTCCTGGACGGGACTCTGGGGCCAACGTCCTGACTTTC. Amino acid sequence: CASSPGRDSGANVLTF. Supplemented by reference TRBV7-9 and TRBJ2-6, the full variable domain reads DTGVSQNPRHKITKRGQNVTFRCDPISEHNRLYWYRQTLGQGPEFLTYFQNEAQLEKSRLLSDRFSAERPKGSFSTLEIQRTEQGDSAMYLCASSPGRDSGANVLTFGAGSRLTVL.

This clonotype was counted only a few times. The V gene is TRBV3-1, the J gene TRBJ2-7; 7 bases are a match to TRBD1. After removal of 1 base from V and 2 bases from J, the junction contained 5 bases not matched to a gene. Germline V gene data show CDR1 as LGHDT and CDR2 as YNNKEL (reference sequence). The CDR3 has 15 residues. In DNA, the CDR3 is TGTGCCAGCAGCCAAGCGGGTCAGGGGGCCTACGAGCAGTACTTC. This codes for CASSQAGQGAYEQYF.

CDR3 amino acids: CSAIARMTSTNEQFF. The CDR3 DNA sequence: TGCAGCGCTATCGCTAGGATGACTAGCACCAATGAGCAGTTCTTC. The chain uses TRBV29-1 and TRBJ2-1; 7 bases map to TRBD2. The junction had 15 bases not matched to a gene; V was cut back by 7 bases and J by 6 bases. The germline V gene encodes CDR1 SQVTM and CDR2 ANQGSEA. The CDR3 is 15 residues long.

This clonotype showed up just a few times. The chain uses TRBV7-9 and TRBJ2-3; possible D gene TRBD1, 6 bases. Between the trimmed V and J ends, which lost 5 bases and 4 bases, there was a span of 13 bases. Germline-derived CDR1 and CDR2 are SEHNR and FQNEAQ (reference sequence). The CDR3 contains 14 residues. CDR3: CASSVQGSADTQYF. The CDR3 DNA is TGTGCCAGCAGCGTACAGGGTTCGGCAGATACGCAGTATTTT.

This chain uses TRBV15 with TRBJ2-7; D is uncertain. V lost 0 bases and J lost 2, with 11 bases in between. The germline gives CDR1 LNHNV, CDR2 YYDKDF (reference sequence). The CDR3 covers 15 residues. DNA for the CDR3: TGTGCCACCAGCAGAGATCTGAGTTCAGCCTACGAGCAGTACTTC. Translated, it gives CATSRDLSSAYEQYF.

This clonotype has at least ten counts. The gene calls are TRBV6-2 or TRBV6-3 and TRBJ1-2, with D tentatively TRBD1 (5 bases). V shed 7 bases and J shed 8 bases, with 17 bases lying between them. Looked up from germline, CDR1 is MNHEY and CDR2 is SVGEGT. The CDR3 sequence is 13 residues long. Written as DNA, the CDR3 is TGTGCCAGCAACCTCTCTGGACACCAAGGCTACACCTTC. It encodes CASNLSGHQGYTF.

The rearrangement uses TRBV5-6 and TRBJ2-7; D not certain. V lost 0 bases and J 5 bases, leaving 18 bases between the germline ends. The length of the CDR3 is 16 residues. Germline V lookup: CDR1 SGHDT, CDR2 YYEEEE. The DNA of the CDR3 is TGTGCCAGCAGCTTGGCCGGTCTGTACGTGAGGAACGAGCAGTACTTC. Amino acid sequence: CASSLAGLYVRNEQYF.

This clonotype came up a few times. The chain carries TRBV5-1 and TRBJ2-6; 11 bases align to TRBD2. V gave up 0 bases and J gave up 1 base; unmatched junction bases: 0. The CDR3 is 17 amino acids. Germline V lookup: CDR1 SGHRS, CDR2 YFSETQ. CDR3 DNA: TGCGCCAGCAGCTTGGGACTAGCGGGGTCTGGGGCCAACGTCCTGACTTTC. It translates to CASSLGLAGSGANVLTF.

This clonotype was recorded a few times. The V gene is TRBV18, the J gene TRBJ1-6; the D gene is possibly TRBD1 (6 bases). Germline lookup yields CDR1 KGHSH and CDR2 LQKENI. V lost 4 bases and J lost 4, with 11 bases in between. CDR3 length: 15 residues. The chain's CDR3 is CASSLGTTYNSPLHF. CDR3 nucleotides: TGTGCCAGCTCACTCGGGACAACTTATAATTCACCCCTCCACTTT.

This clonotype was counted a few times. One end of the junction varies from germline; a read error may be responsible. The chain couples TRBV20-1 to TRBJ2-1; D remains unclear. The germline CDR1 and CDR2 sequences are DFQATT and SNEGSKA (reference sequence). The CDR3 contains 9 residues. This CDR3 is CSARGPPLF. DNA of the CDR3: TGCAGTGCTAGAGGGCCGCCCCTCTTC.